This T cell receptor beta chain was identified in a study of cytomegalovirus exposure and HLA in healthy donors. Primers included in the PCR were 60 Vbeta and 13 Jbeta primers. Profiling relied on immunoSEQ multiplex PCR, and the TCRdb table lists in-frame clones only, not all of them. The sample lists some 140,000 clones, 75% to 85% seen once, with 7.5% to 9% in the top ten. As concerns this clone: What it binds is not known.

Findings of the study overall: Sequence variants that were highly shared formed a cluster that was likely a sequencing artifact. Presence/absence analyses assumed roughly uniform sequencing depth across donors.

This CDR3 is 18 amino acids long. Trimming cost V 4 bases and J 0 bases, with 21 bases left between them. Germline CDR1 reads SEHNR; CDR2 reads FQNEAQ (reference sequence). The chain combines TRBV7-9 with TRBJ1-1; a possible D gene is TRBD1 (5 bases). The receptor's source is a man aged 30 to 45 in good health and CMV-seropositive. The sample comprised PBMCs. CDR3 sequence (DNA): TGTGCCAGCAGCTCCCCGGGGGGAGGAGGCACAATGAACACTGAAGCTTTCTTT. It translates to CASSSPGGGGTMNTEAFF. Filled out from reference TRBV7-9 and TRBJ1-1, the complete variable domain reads DTGVSQNPRHKITKRGQNVTFRCDPISEHNRLYWYRQTLGQGPEFLTYFQNEAQLEKSRLLSDRFSAERPKGSFSTLEIQRTEQGDSAMYLCASSSPGGGGTMNTEAFFGQGTRLTVV.